Listed here is a single TCR beta chain. CDR3 length: 15 residues. J gave up 3 bases and V 0 bases, and 5 bases lay outside the gene matches. The germline V gene encodes CDR1 LNHNV and CDR2 YYDKDF (reference sequence). Libraries were prepared by immunoSEQ multiplex PCR; TCRdb keeps only in-frame clonotypes and omits some of them. This sample has approximately 500,000 clones, with 88% found just once. These data originate in a study of blood T cell repertoires in COVID-19. Individuals aged about 18 to 90 years were recruited from about two dozen US areas. Cohort allocation depended upon clinical history that participants reported.

The source material was PBMCs or T cells enriched from blood (not recorded which). This clonotype was sampled from a woman aged 40 to 50 who had recovered from COVID-19. The V gene is TRBV15, the J gene TRBJ2-7; 7 nucleotides line up with TRBD1. CDR3 coding DNA: TGTGCCACCAGCAGAGATTCGGCAGGGGGCTACGAGCAGTACTTC. Translation gives CATSRDSAGGYEQYF.